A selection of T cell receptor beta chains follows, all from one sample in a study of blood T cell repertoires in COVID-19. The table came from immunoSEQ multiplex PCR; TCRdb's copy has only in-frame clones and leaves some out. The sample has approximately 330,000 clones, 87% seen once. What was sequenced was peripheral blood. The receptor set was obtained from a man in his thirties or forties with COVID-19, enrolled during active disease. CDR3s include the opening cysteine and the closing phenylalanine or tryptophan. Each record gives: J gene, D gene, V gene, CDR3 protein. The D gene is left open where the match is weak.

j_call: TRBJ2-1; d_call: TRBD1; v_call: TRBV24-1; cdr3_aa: CATSLKGAQGDNEQFF
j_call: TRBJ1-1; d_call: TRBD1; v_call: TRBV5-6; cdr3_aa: CASSLGTGDTEAFF
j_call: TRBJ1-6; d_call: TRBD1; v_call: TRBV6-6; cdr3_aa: CASSRDRVGDSPLHF
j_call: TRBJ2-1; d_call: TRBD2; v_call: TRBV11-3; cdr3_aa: CASSLEAGVLSSYNEQFF
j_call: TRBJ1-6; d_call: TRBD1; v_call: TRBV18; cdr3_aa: CASSLTGDGRKNSPLHF
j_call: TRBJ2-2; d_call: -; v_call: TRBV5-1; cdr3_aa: CASSLGQRTNTGELFF
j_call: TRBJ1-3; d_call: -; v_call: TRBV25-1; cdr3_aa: CASSGQASISGNTIYF
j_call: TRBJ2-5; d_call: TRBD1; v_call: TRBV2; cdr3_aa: CASSSQVRGETQYF
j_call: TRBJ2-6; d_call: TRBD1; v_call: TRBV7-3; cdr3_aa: CASSFDRVKGGANVLTF
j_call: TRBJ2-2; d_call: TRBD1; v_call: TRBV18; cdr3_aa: CASSPGTGNTGELFF
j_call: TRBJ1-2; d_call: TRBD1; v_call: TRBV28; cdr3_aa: CASSLGGTGYGYTF
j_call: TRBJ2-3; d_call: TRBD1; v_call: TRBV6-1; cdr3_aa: CASSGQRTGGGTDTQYF
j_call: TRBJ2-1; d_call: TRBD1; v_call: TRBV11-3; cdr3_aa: CASSIPGTVSNEQFF
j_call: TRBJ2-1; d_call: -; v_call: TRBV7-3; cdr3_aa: CASSLTRDHPYNEQFF
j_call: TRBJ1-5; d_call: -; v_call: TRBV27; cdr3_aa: CASSFSGVGQPQHF